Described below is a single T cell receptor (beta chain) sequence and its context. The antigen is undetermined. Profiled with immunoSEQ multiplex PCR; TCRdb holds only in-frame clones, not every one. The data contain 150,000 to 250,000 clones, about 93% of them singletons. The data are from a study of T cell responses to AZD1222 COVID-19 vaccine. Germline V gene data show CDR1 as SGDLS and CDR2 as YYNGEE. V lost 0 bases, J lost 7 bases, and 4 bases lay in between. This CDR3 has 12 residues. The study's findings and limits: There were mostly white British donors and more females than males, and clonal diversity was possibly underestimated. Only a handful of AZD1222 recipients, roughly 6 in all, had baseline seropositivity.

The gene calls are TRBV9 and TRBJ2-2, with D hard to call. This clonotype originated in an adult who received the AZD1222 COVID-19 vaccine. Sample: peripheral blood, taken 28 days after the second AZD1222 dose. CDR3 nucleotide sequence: TGTGCCAGCAGCGTAGGTGACGGGGAGCTGTTTTTT. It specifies CASSVGDGELFF.